This entry concerns a single TCR beta chain. What it recognizes is unknown. The data were produced by immunoSEQ multiplex PCR, yet TCRdb's version contains in-frame clones alone and is incomplete. Of fewer than 20,000 clones in the sample, approximately 92% are singletons; the top ten hold around 1.5%. The source of the sample is a study of lymphopenia after photon versus proton radiotherapy. From germline, CDR1 is SGHNT and CDR2 YYREEE (reference sequence). V lost 3 bases and J lost 5, with 9 bases in between. The CDR3 is made up of 12 amino acids. Study-wide findings and caveats: Authors raise, but do not show, better survival with proton therapy. Under photons, naive T cells and diversity fell while effector/memory populations rose.

The sequence came from a woman aged 40 to 50 with cholangiocarcinoma. Sequencing used peripheral blood, obtained from a patient treated with photon-based radiotherapy. V is TRBV5-4 and J is TRBJ2-7; a possible D gene is TRBD1 (5 bases). CDR3 residues: CASSSQGHEQYF. The DNA for the CDR3 is TGTGCCAGCAGCTCGCAGGGCCACGAGCAGTACTTC.